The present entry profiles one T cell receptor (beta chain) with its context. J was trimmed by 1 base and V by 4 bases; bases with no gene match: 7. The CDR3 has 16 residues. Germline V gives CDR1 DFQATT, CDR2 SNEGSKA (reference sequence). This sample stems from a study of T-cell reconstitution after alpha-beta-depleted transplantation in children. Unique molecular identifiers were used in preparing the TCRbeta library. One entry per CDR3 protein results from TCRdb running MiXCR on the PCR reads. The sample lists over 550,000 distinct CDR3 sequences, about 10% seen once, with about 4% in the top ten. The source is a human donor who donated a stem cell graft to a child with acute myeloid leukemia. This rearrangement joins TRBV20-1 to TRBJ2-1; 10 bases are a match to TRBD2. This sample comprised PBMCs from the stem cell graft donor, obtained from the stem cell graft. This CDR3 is CSATSPTSGSYNEQFF. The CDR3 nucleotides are TGCAGTGCTACATCACCGACTAGCGGGTCCTACAATGAGCAGTTCTTC.